This TCR beta chain appears in the sequencing data of a study of beta chain features in type 1 diabetes. V was clipped by 0 bases and J by 3 bases, with 11 bases between them. Germline CDR1 MNHEY, CDR2 SVGAGI. This CDR3 region has 15 residues. Only a few counts were recorded for this clone. Its antigen is unknown. Findings and limits, study-wide: Patients showed naive, central memory and Treg TCRB repertoires that appeared more similar than those of healthy donors. PCR might favor shorter templates, equally in patients and controls. cDNA-based reads could over-represent cells with high TCR expression.

What was sequenced were expressed TCRB transcripts, since all of the isolated RNA had been reverse transcribed. Profiled with immunoSEQ multiplex PCR; TCRdb holds only in-frame clones, not every one. The table includes 850,000 to 900,000 clones, around a sixth detected once. Sequencing was carried out using naive CD4+ T cells from blood. The chain employs TRBV6-5 and TRBJ1-1; no firm D call. The TCR sequence derives from a woman under 30 in good health. The CDR3: CASSYSWQSHTEAFF. For the CDR3, the DNA is TGTGCCAGCAGTTACTCGTGGCAAAGTCACACTGAAGCTTTCTTT.